The 18 T cell receptor beta chains below all came from one sample that was sequenced in a study of blood T cell repertoires in COVID-19. Libraries were prepared by immunoSEQ multiplex PCR; TCRdb keeps only in-frame clonotypes and omits some of them. The sample contains tens of thousands of clones, around 87% of which appear only once. The sequencing sample was made of peripheral blood. The source of these receptors is a man between 50 and 59 years old with active COVID-19.

This clone was detected only a few times. This chain joins TRBV19 and TRBJ2-1; D ambiguous. V was clipped by 5 bases and J by 4 bases, with 9 bases between them. Germline V CDR1 and CDR2: LNHDA, SQIVND (reference sequence). This CDR3 contains 13 residues. The CDR3 reads CASSPQVYNEQFF. Here the CDR3 DNA reads TGTGCCAGTAGTCCGCAGGTTTACAATGAGCAGTTCTTC.

V usage is TRBV5-1 and J usage is TRBJ2-2, with D tentatively TRBD1 (6 bases). The V end was cut by 0 bases, the J end by 3 bases, with 9 bases between. This CDR3 has 15 amino acids. CDR1 and CDR2 (germline): SGHRS, YFSETQ. The CDR3 DNA sequence: TGCGCCAGCAGCTTGGTGTCAGGGGACACCGGGGAGCTGTTTTTT. Encoded protein: CASSLVSGDTGELFF. The full variable domain, with the rest looked up from reference TRBV5-1 and TRBJ2-2, is KAGVTQTPRYLIKTRGQQVTLSCSPISGHRSVSWYQQTPGQGLQFLFEYFSETQRNKGNFPGRFSGRQFSNSRSEMNVSTLELGDSALYLCASSLVSGDTGELFFGEGSRLTVL.

The chain couples TRBV9 to TRBJ1-3; D remains ambiguous. The CDR3 sequence is 17 residues long. V was clipped by 1 base and J by 0 bases, with 14 bases between them. In germline, CDR1 is SGDLS, CDR2 YYNGEE. Here the CDR3 DNA reads TGTGCCAGCAGCGTATCCGCGGCGAGGGTCTCTGGAAACACCATATATTTT. Its translation: CASSVSAARVSGNTIYF.

The chain carries TRBV2 and TRBJ1-1; D possibly corresponds to TRBD1 (5 bases). The CDR3 covers 13 residues. Per germline, CDR1 SNHLY and CDR2 FYNNEI. Trimming removed 5 bases at V and 6 bases at J, with 13 bases between. The CDR3 loop reads CASSFRGDAEAFF. The CDR3, as DNA: TGTGCCAGCAGTTTTCGGGGGGATGCTGAAGCTTTCTTT.

V and J are TRBV28 and TRBJ1-2, with TRBD1 identical over 7 bases. This CDR3 comprises 13 residues. Germline trimming cut 2 bases from V and 8 bases from J; bases unmatched to any gene: 5. Germline assignment: CDR1 MDHEN and CDR2 SYDVKM. CDR3 coding DNA: TGTGCCAGCAGTTTACCACAGGGGCAAGGCTACACCTTC. The encoded protein is CASSLPQGQGYTF.

The rearrangement links TRBV18 to TRBJ2-7, with 9 bases matching TRBD1. V was pared by 3 bases and J by 5 bases, with 5 bases of the junction left unmatched. Germline CDR1 reads KGHSH; CDR2 reads LQKENI. The CDR3 has 14 amino acids. The CDR3 region has the DNA TGTGCCAGCTCACCTCGAAGGACAGGGGACGAGCAGTACTTC. Its translation: CASSPRRTGDEQYF.

The V call is TRBV6-1, the J call TRBJ2-3; 8 nucleotides agree with TRBD2. Germline V lookup: CDR1 MNHNS, CDR2 SASEGT. The CDR3 sequence is 15 residues long. The ends lost 3 bases at V and 5 bases at J; junction bases unmatched: 7. The CDR3 DNA is TGTGCCAGCAGTGAGCAGCGGGAGTCGGGAGATACGCAGTATTTT. Protein: CASSEQRESGDTQYF.

The V and J genes are TRBV28 and TRBJ2-7, with D perhaps TRBD2 (7 bases). This CDR3 has 14 amino acids. Germline V gene sequence: CDR1 MDHEN, CDR2 SYDVKM. Between the trimmed V and J ends, which lost 2 bases and 5 bases, there was a span of 13 bases. CDR3 nucleotides: TGTGCCAGCAGTTTACTTCAGGGGAGGGACGAGCAGTACTTC. Translating gives CASSLLQGRDEQYF.

This clone has a single count. This chain links TRBV11-3 with TRBJ2-3; tentative D call: TRBD1 (6 bases). Germline CDR1 is SGHNT and CDR2 is YENEEA. Deletions cut 3 bases from V and 4 bases from J, with 11 bases between. The CDR3 is 14 residues long. The CDR3, as DNA: TGTGCCAGCAGCTTTGGCCAGGGGCCAGATACGCAGTATTTT. Translation gives CASSFGQGPDTQYF.

The chain is built from TRBV3-1 (or the pseudogene TRBV3-2) and TRBJ1-2, with D unresolved. V lost 4 bases to trimming and J lost 8 bases, with 11 bases between them. Germline V lookup: CDR1 LGHDT, CDR2 YNNKEL (reference sequence). The CDR3 has 12 amino acids. CDR3: CASSRGEEGYTF. DNA of the CDR3: TGTGCCAGCAGCCGAGGAGAAGAAGGCTACACCTTC.

The chain employs TRBV10-3 and TRBJ1-1; D call uncertain. The CDR3 spans 13 residues. The ends were cut back, 6 bases at V and 0 bases at J, with 8 bases in the middle. Germline V gene sequence: CDR1 ENHRY, CDR2 SYGVKD. Written as DNA, the CDR3 is TGTGCCATCAGGATTGAGATGAACACTGAAGCTTTCTTT. Protein: CAIRIEMNTEAFF.

The chain links TRBV6-6 to TRBJ2-2, with 7 bases identical to TRBD1. V was clipped by 5 bases and J by 1 base; unmatched bases: 7. This CDR3 contains 16 residues. The germline CDR1 and CDR2 sequences are MNHNY and SVGAGI (reference sequence). Written as DNA, the CDR3 is TGTGCCAGCAGTCTCAGGCGACAGGGGAACACCGGGGAGCTGTTTTTT. Translated: CASSLRRQGNTGELFF.

In this sample, this clone turned up a few times. The chain uses TRBV4-3 and TRBJ2-2; perhaps TRBD1 as D (7 bases). Looked up from germline, CDR1 is LGHNA and CDR2 is YSLEER. CDR3 length equals 16 residues. The V gene lost 0 bases and the J gene lost 3 bases, with 11 bases spanning the gap. The CDR3, as DNA: TGCGCCAGCAGCCAAGATCCCAGGGGGGACACCGGGGAGCTGTTTTTT. As protein: CASSQDPRGDTGELFF.

The chain combines TRBV19 with TRBJ1-1, with TRBD1 matching 12 bases. CDR1 LNHDA and CDR2 SQIVND come from the germline V gene (reference sequence). The CDR3 covers 15 residues. V was pared by 10 bases and J by 6 bases, with 12 bases of the junction left unmatched. The DNA for the CDR3 is TGTGCCACCTCCGCCCGGGACAGGGGGCTCCCTGAAGCTTTCTTT. Translated, it gives CATSARDRGLPEAFF.

This clone was seen repeatedly, ten times or more. The J gene is TRBJ1-4, the V gene TRBV9, with a weak D call TRBD1 (6 bases). Germline CDR1 reads SGDLS; CDR2 reads YYNGEE. The CDR3 runs to 16 residues. Trimming removed 3 bases from V and 0 bases from J, with 12 bases in between. The DNA of the CDR3 is TGTGCCAGCAGCGCTTGGACAGAACCAACTAATGAAAAACTGTTTTTT. Translating gives CASSAWTEPTNEKLFF.

This clone was seen a single time. V is TRBV6-1 and J is TRBJ1-5; D uncertain. This CDR3 spans 14 amino acids. The ends were cut back, 1 base at V and 9 bases at J, with 13 bases in the middle. Germline CDR1 reads MNHNS; CDR2 reads SASEGT. The CDR3 region is CASSEVTGEGPQHF. For the CDR3, the DNA is TGTGCCAGCAGTGAAGTCACGGGTGAAGGGCCCCAGCATTTT.

The chain is built from TRBV9 and TRBJ2-2; the match to TRBD1 covers 8 bases. Losses at the gene ends were 4 bases for V and 0 bases for J; bases not matched to a gene: 11. CDR3 length: 18 residues. Germline V CDR1 and CDR2: SGDLS, YYNGEE. The CDR3, as DNA: TGTGCCAGCAGCAGCCCCCCGGGACAGGTATCGAACACCGGGGAGCTGTTTTTT. Translating gives CASSSPPGQVSNTGELFF.

The rearrangement joins TRBV3-1 (or the pseudogene TRBV3-2) to TRBJ1-6, with D perhaps TRBD1 (6 bases). Trimming stripped 4 bases from V and 10 bases from J, with 8 bases between. Germline V lookup: CDR1 LGHDT, CDR2 YNNKEL (reference sequence). This CDR3 is 12 amino acids long. As DNA, the CDR3 is TGTGCCAGCAGCCCAGGGGACTCACCCCTCCACTTT. It translates to CASSPGDSPLHF.